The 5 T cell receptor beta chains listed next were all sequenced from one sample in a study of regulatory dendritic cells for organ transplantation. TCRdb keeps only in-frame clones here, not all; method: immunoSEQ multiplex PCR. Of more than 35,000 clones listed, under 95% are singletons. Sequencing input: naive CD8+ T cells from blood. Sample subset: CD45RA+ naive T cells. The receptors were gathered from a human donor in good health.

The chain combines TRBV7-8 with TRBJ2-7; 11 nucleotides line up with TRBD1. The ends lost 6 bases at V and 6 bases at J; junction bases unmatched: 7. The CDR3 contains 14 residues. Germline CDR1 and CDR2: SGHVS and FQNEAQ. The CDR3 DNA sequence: TGTGCCAGCAGTTTGGGGACAGGGGGGCCCGAGCAGTACTTC. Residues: CASSLGTGGPEQYF.

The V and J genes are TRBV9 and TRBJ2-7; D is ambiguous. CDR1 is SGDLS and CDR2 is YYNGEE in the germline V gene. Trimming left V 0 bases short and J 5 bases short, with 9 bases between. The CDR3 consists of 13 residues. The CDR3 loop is CASSVASGDEQYF. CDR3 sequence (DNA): TGTGCCAGCAGCGTAGCCTCCGGTGACGAGCAGTACTTC. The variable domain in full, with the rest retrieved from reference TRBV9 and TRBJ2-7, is DSGVTQTPKHLITATGQRVTLRCSPRSGDLSVYWYQQSLDQGLQFLIQYYNGEERAKGNILERFSAQQFPDLHSELNLSSLELGDSALYFCASSVASGDEQYFGPGTRLTVT.

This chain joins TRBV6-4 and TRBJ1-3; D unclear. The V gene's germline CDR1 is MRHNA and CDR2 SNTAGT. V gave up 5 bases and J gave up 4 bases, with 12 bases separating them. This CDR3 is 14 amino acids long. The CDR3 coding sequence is TGTGCCAGCAGTCCCGTCGCAGGAGGAAACACCATATATTTT. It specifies CASSPVAGGNTIYF.

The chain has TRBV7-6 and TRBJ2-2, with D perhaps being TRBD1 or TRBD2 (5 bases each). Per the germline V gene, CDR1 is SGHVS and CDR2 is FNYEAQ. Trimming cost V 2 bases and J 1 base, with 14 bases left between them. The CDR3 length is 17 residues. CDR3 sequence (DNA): TGTGCCAGCAGCTTACGACCGGGACGGGGGAACACCGGGGAGCTGTTTTTT. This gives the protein CASSLRPGRGNTGELFF.

DNA for the CDR3: TGTGCCAGCAGTCATTATCGGGGGCCGGGAGAGCAGTACTTC. As protein: CASSHYRGPGEQYF. The chain carries TRBV11-2 and TRBJ2-7, with D perhaps given as TRBD1 or TRBD2 (6 bases each). The ends were cut back, 6 bases at V and 7 bases at J, with 19 bases in the middle. This CDR3 contains 14 residues. Germline values: CDR1 SGHAT, CDR2 FQNNGV.